This TCR beta chain was recorded in a study of OX40 agonist ivuxolimab in advanced cancers. Overall study context: Of the participants, over 30% had some prior anti-PD-1, anti-PD-L1 or anti-CTLA-4 therapy, which was allowed. Findings of the study overall: Both blood CD4+ and CD8+ T cells showed clonal growth by week 6 at 0.1 to 3.0 mg/kg. Part of the nonresponder group also had normalized T-cell clonal expansion that was low.

Blood draws occurred at baseline, cycle 4 day 1, and cycle 7 day 1. Remarks on this clone: What it recognizes is unknown.

Profiled with immunoSEQ multiplex PCR; TCRdb holds only in-frame clones, not every one. Here the sample spans about 67,000 clones, less than 95% being singletons. The CDR3 has 15 amino acids. In germline, CDR1 is MGHRA, CDR2 YSYEKL. The germline V and J ends were trimmed by 0 bases and 4 bases, with 13 bases remaining between them. This specimen was CD4+ or CD8+ T cells sorted from blood, taken in a trial of the OX40 agonist ivuxolimab. This clonotype originated in an adult with an advanced solid tumor such as melanoma, head and neck, liver or kidney cancer. V gene TRBV4-1 combines with J gene TRBJ2-7; weak D call: TRBD2 (5 bases). The CDR3 protein is CASSQEPAVPYEQYF. The CDR3 nucleotides are TGCGCCAGCAGCCAAGAGCCAGCGGTCCCTTACGAGCAGTACTTC.